This T cell receptor beta chain is drawn from a study of T cells in localized non-small cell lung cancer (dated by TCRdb to between 2020 and 2021). Background on the whole study: The study analyzed T cell repertoires of 200 to 300 early-stage NSCLC patients, comparing tumors and uninvolved tumor-adjacent lungs. The cohort consisted of around 250 treatment-naive NSCLC patients whose localized lung tumors had been resected. NSCLC patients had a mean age of approximately 72 years, and around 130 were male and over 85 female.

At diagnosis, tumor, uninvolved tumor-adjacent lung and peripheral blood were collected and then preserved as a mix of FFPE and fresh-frozen material. For TCR repertoire profiling, blood samples were analyzed as peripheral blood mononuclear cells. The CDR3 numbers 13 residues from cysteine through phenylalanine. Just CDR3 DNA is preserved here, 39 bases in frame from base 1. The junction carries 2 bases between V and J, which are trimmed by 1 base and 0 bases respectively. Per the germline V gene, SGHNT is the CDR1 and YENEEA is the CDR2. On the study overall, not on this receptor specifically: Higher blood T cell density associated with longer overall survival, while higher adjacent-lung clonality associated with shorter survival. A median of roughly 60 of the top 100 tumor clones were detected in paired uninvolved adjacent lung, and 25 to 35 of these tumor clones were also found among the top 100 clones of the paired uninvolved adjacent lung. Since the design was exploratory, TCR variables were selected using unadjusted p-values with no false-discovery rate correction. Uninvolved tumor-adjacent lung showed the highest T cell clonality, higher than tumor, which suggests more focused antigenic responses in the adjacent lung. Because multi-region tumor sequencing was not done, intratumor heterogeneity could not be ruled out.

TCR beta CDR3 regions were sequenced from DNA using the immunoSEQ Assay. On the study's bioinformatics: To compute T cell density, TCR beta template counts were normalized to usable DNA, which was estimated by amplifying housekeeping genes. Richness was estimated using the preseqR package, with extrapolation to 400,000 templates for PBMC samples and to 120,000 templates for tissue samples. Clonality was taken to be one minus Pielou's evenness. To identify tissue-enriched TCRs, differential abundance testing was run on productive amino-acid clonotypes with a minimum total count of 5 and an alpha of 0.1. Repertoire overlap between compartments was quantified with the Jaccard Index and Morisita Overlap Index. GLIPH grouped TCR beta CDR3s together with public tetramer-defined viral CDR3s, and a viral motif had to include at least three viral sequences and show V-gene enrichment. The immuneACCESS repertoire file appears here via TCRdb, limited to in-frame rearrangements. These files lack a portion of the clones; in checked studies, under half of the deficit traces to unresolved V genes, and the cause of the others is not known. V and J calls plus clone size are reproduced from that table; the DNA served to infer D and trimming. The sample table lists roughly 40,000 clones, about four fifths of them with a count of one. Around 7.8% of the sample comes from the top ten.

With respect to this clone: Its specific antigen is unknown. Qualities for individual bases were not recorded, and no much larger clone is one base off.

Material: peripheral blood mononuclear cells, obtained before any cancer treatment. This TCR was sampled from a male donor at least 60 years old with stage II lung adenocarcinoma. The V and J genes are TRBV11-3 and TRBJ2-3; confidence is insufficient to name the D gene. The DNA sequence is as follows: TGTGCCAGCAGCTTAGGGAGCACAGATACGCAGTATTTT. This yields the protein CASSLGSTDTQYF.